A single sample gave rise to the 20 T cell receptor beta chains below, sequenced in a study of blood T cell repertoires in COVID-19. Sequencing used immunoSEQ multiplex PCR; TCRdb keeps in-frame clones, though not all of them. The repertoire consists of about 110,000 clones, with about 87% occurring once and the leading ten covering 1.1%. Sequencing input: peripheral blood. These receptors originate from a human donor in a cohort sampled during active COVID-19.

The V call is TRBV28, the J call TRBJ1-2; TRBD1 is a possible D gene (5 bases). Per the germline V gene, CDR1 is MDHEN and CDR2 is SYDVKM. The CDR3 has 14 residues. Trimming took 2 bases from V and 8 from J, leaving 15 bases between them. CDR3 sequence (DNA): TGTGCCAGCAGTTTAGTAGCGGGGGTGAGGGGCTACACCTTC. Translating it yields CASSLVAGVRGYTF.

In DNA form, the CDR3 reads TGTGCCAGCAGCGTAGCCCTAGGTCCCGCAGATACGCAGTATTTT. This translates into CASSVALGPADTQYF. The chain employs TRBV9 and TRBJ2-3; D remains ambiguous. The germline V and J ends were trimmed by 0 bases and 4 bases, with 12 bases remaining between them. CDR3 length equals 15 residues. The germline V gene has CDR1 SGDLS and CDR2 YYNGEE. Combining the CDR3 with reference TRBV9 and TRBJ2-3 gives the whole variable domain DSGVTQTPKHLITATGQRVTLRCSPRSGDLSVYWYQQSLDQGLQFLIQYYNGEERAKGNILERFSAQQFPDLHSELNLSSLELGDSALYFCASSVALGPADTQYFGPGTRLTVL.

The V call is TRBV7-2, the J call TRBJ1-1, with 7 positions matching TRBD1. V lost 4 bases to trimming and J lost 3 bases; unmatched junction nucleotides: 8. The CDR3 spans 15 residues. Germline-derived CDR1 and CDR2 are SGHTA and FQGNSA. The CDR3 region is CASSSGTGQYTEAFF. In nucleotides, the CDR3 is TGTGCCAGCAGCTCCGGGACGGGACAGTACACTGAAGCTTTCTTT.

This rearrangement joins TRBV11-2 to TRBJ1-2, with TRBD1 identical over 7 bases. Looked up from germline, CDR1 is SGHAT and CDR2 is FQNNGV. The CDR3 extends over 12 amino acids. The junction had 3 bases not matched to a gene; V was cut back by 2 bases and J by 9 bases. The CDR3 here is CASSLYRGSYTF. CDR3 nucleotides: TGTGCCAGCAGCTTATACAGGGGTAGCTACACCTTC.

CDR3 protein: CAGSGRADTQYF. For the CDR3, the DNA is TGTGCCGGGAGCGGGAGGGCAGATACGCAGTATTTT. The V call is TRBV7-9, the J call TRBJ2-3; TRBD2 matches 10 bases. Per germline, CDR1 SEHNR and CDR2 FQNEAQ (reference sequence). This CDR3 contains 12 residues. V was pared by 11 bases and J by 4 bases, with 3 bases of the junction left unmatched.

The rearrangement uses TRBV4-1 and TRBJ1-2; 7 bases match TRBD1. There are 14 residues in the CDR3. The J segment lost 0 bases and the V segment lost 4 bases, leaving 2 bases of the junction unmatched. Germline CDR1 is MGHRA and CDR2 is YSYEKL. This CDR3 reads CASSLGTANYGYTF. The CDR3 nucleotides are TGCGCCAGCAGCCTCGGGACAGCTAACTATGGCTACACCTTC.

The chain combines TRBV19 with TRBJ1-5, with D perhaps TRBD1 (6 bases). This CDR3 is 16 amino acids long. In germline, CDR1 is LNHDA, CDR2 SQIVND (reference sequence). V lost 1 base, J lost 2 bases, and 12 bases lay in between. CDR3 residues: CASSIVGRQGNQPQHF. The CDR3 nucleotides read TGTGCCAGTAGTATAGTGGGGCGACAGGGCAATCAGCCCCAGCATTTT.

For the CDR3, the DNA is TGTGCTAGTGGTTTGCCTACAACAGGGGGCTGGCGCAATCAGCCCCAGCATTTT. This gives the protein CASGLPTTGGWRNQPQHF. The chain combines TRBV12-5 with TRBJ1-5; 9 bases match TRBD1. Germline V gene sequence: CDR1 LGHNT, CDR2 FRNRAP. CDR3 size: 18 residues. The V gene end was trimmed by 2 bases and the J gene end by 2 bases; junction bases not matched to a gene: 10.

V and J are TRBV6-1 and TRBJ1-1; D is possibly TRBD1 (6 bases). This CDR3 region has 14 residues. Per germline, CDR1 MNHNS and CDR2 SASEGT. V was pared by 0 bases and J by 9 bases, with 14 bases between. The CDR3 loop is CASSEAGGLIKAFF. In nucleotides, the CDR3 is TGTGCCAGCAGTGAAGCGGGGGGGCTTATCAAAGCTTTCTTT.

The chain is built from TRBV5-4 and TRBJ1-5; maybe TRBD1 (5 bases). V shed 7 bases and J shed 8 bases, with 16 bases lying between them. The V gene's germline CDR1 is SGHNT and CDR2 YYREEE (reference sequence). This CDR3 contains 13 residues. The CDR3 loop reads CASGHGGGEPQHF. The CDR3 nucleotides are TGTGCCAGCGGGCACGGGGGAGGTGAGCCCCAGCATTTT.

The chain combines TRBV3-1 (or the pseudogene TRBV3-2) with TRBJ2-1, with 10 bases that match TRBD2. The CDR3 length is 17 residues. V shed 3 bases and J 9 bases; nucleotides not matched to a gene: 14. Looked up from germline, CDR1 is LGHDT and CDR2 is YNNKEL (reference sequence). CDR3 DNA: TGTGCCAGCAGCCAGCTGACTAGCGGGCGGTTTGCTATTGAGCAGTTCTTC. Amino acid sequence: CASSQLTSGRFAIEQFF.

This clone appeared once. The chain uses TRBV9 and TRBJ2-5, with D perhaps matching TRBD2 (6 bases). In germline, CDR1 is SGDLS, CDR2 YYNGEE. Trimming shortened V by 4 bases and J by 4 bases, and 20 bases separated the two germline ends. CDR3 length: 16 residues. The CDR3 DNA sequence: TGTGCCAGCAGCCCGCGCCAGGGAGGCTTAGGAGAGACCCAGTACTTC. The encoded protein is CASSPRQGGLGETQYF.

The J gene is TRBJ1-5, the V gene TRBV6-5, with a tentative D call TRBD1 (6 bases). The CDR3 extends over 14 amino acids. V was shortened by 6 bases and J by 4 bases, with 13 bases between the two germline ends. Germline V gene data show CDR1 as MNHEY and CDR2 as SVGAGI. CDR3 residues: CASSPQGSNQPQHF. In nucleotides, the CDR3 is TGTGCCAGCAGCCCACAGGGCTCAAATCAGCCCCAGCATTTT.

The gene calls are TRBV19 and TRBJ2-1; D unresolved. The V end lost 8 bases, the J end lost 7 bases, and 6 bases lay between the germline ends. Germline-derived CDR1 and CDR2 are LNHDA and SQIVND (reference sequence). This CDR3 spans 10 amino acids. The CDR3 spells CASGLNEQFF. CDR3 DNA: TGTGCCAGTGGCTTGAATGAGCAGTTCTTC.

V is TRBV27 and J is TRBJ2-1, with a weak D call TRBD2 (7 bases). V was shortened by 6 bases and J by 7 bases, with 22 bases between the two germline ends. The CDR3 is 16 residues long. Germline CDR1 reads MNHEY; CDR2 reads SMNVEV (reference sequence). The DNA for the CDR3 is TGTGCCAGCAGCCGATTTGAGGGGGGGACGAGGAATGAGCAGTTCTTC. The encoded protein is CASSRFEGGTRNEQFF.

This chain links TRBV2 with TRBJ1-1; the D gene is possibly TRBD1 (6 bases). Germline values: CDR1 SNHLY, CDR2 FYNNEI. V lost 6 bases and J lost 4, with 12 bases in between. This CDR3 contains 13 residues. The CDR3 loop is CASSADSRTEAFF. CDR3 nucleotide sequence: TGTGCCAGCAGCGCGGACAGCCGCACTGAAGCTTTCTTT.

This clone has just one count. This chain joins TRBV19 and TRBJ1-1; weak D call: TRBD1 (6 bases). CDR1 LNHDA and CDR2 SQIVND come from the germline V gene (reference sequence). The germline V and J ends were trimmed by 6 bases and 1 base, with 15 bases remaining between them. This CDR3 comprises 15 residues. The CDR3: CASSPGVLSNTEAFF. As DNA, the CDR3 is TGTGCCAGTAGCCCAGGGGTCCTCTCGAACACTGAAGCTTTCTTT.

V gene TRBV5-1 combines with J gene TRBJ2-2; 13 bases fit TRBD2. Trimming removed 4 bases from V and 2 bases from J; junction bases left unmatched: 5. This CDR3 is 17 amino acids long. Germline-derived CDR1 and CDR2 are SGHRS and YFSETQ. The CDR3 region is CASSVTSGGLNTGELFF. The CDR3 DNA sequence: TGCGCCAGCAGCGTGACTAGCGGGGGGCTCAACACCGGGGAGCTGTTTTTT.

This chain connects TRBV11-2 to TRBJ2-3; 10 positions match TRBD2. Germline V lookup: CDR1 SGHAT, CDR2 FQNNGV. The junction had 13 bases not matched to a gene; V was cut back by 5 bases and J by 2 bases. The CDR3 length is 18 residues. The CDR3 protein is CASSRRPSGSKATDTQYF. The DNA for the CDR3 is TGTGCCAGCAGCCGGAGACCTAGCGGGAGTAAGGCCACAGATACGCAGTATTTT.

This chain links TRBV7-3 with TRBJ2-6; 9 positions match TRBD1. Germline lookup yields CDR1 SGHTA and CDR2 FQGTGA. CDR3 length: 18 amino acids. With 2 bases clipped from V and 0 bases from J, the junction kept 5 bases outside the gene matches. CDR3 in amino acids: CASSLGQGRFSGANVLTF. DNA for the CDR3: TGTGCCAGCAGCTTAGGACAGGGGCGATTCTCTGGGGCCAACGTCCTGACTTTC.